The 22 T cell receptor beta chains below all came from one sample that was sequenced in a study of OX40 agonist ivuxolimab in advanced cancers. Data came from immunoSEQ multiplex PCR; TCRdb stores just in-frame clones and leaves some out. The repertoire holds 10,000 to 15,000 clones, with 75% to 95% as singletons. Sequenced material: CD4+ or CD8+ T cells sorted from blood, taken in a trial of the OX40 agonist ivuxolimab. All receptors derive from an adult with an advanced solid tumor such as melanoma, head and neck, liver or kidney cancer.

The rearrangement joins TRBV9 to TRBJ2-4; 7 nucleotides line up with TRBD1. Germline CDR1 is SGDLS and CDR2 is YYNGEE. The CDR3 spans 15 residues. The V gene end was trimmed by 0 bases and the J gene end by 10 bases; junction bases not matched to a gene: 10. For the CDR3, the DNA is TGTGCCAGCAGCGTAGCTACAGGGGAAGGTGGAATTCAGTACTTC. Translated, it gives CASSVATGEGGIQYF.

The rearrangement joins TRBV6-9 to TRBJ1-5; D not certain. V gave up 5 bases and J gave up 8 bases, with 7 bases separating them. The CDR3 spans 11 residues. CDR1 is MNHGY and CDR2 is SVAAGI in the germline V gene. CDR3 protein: CASSGGEPQHF. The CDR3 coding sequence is TGTGCCAGCAGTGGTGGGGAGCCCCAGCATTTT.

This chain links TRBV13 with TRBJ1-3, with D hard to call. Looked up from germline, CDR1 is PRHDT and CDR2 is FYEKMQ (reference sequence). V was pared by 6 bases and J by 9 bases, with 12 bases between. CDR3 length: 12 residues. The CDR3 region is CASRLGLGTIYF. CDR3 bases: TGTGCCAGCAGGCTCGGTCTCGGCACCATATATTTT. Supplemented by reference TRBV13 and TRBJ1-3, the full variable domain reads AAGVIQSPRHLIKEKRETATLKCYPIPRHDTVYWYQQGPGQDPQFLISFYEKMQSDKGSIPDRFSAQQFSDYHSELNMSSLELGDSALYFCASRLGLGTIYFGEGSWLTVV.

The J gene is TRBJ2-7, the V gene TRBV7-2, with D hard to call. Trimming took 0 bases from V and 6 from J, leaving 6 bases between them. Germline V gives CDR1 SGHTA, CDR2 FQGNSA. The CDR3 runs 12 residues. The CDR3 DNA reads TGTGCCAGCAGCTTAGCGGGGTTCGAGCAGTACTTC. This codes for CASSLAGFEQYF.

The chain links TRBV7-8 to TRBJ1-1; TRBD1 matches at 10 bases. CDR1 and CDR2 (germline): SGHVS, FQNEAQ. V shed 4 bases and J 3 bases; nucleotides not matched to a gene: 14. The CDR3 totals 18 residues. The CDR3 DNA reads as TGTGCCAGCAGCTCCAAAGGGACAGGGGATTTTTATTACACTGAAGCTTTCTTT. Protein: CASSSKGTGDFYYTEAFF.

As DNA, the CDR3 is TGTGCCAGCAGCATCGACAGGGGGTCTGGAAACACCATATATTTT. Its translation: CASSIDRGSGNTIYF. The chain uses TRBV7-9 and TRBJ1-3, with 9 positions matching TRBD1. Germline values: CDR1 SEHNR, CDR2 FQNEAQ (reference sequence). The V segment lost 5 bases and the J segment 1 base; nucleotides outside the gene matches: 3. The length of the CDR3 is 15 residues.

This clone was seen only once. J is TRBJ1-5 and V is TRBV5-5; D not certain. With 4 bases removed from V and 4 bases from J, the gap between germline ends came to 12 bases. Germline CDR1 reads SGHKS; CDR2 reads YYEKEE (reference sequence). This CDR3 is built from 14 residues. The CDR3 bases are TGTGCCAGCAGCCCTTGGGAGGGAAATCAGCCCCAGCATTTT. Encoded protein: CASSPWEGNQPQHF.

CDR3 sequence (DNA): TGTGCCAGCAGTTACGTCGCTAGCGGCCAAGAGACCCAGTACTTC. This sequence encodes CASSYVASGQETQYF. The V gene is TRBV6-6, the J gene TRBJ2-5; 7 bases match TRBD2. Trimming at V came to 2 bases and at J to 1 base, leaving 4 bases not matched to a gene. Germline values: CDR1 MNHNY, CDR2 SVGAGI (reference sequence). The CDR3 is 15 residues long.

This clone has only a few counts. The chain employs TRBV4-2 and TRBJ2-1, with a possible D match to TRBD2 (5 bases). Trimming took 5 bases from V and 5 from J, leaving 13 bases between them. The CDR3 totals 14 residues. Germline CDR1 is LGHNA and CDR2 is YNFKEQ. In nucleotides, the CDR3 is TGTGCCAGCAGCACCTCTAGCCGGGACAATGAGCAGTTCTTC. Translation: CASSTSSRDNEQFF.

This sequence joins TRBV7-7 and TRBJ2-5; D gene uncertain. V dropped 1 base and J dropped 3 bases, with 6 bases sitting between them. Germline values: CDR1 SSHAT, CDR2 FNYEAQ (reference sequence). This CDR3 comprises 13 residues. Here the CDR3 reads CASSLGLEETQYF. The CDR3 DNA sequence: TGTGCCAGCAGCTTAGGCCTCGAAGAGACCCAGTACTTC.

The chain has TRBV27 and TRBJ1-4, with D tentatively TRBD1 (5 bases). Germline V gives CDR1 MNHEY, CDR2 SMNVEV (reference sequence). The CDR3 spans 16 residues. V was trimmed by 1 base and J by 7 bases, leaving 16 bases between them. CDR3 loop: CASSLYDSSRGEKLFF. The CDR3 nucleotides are TGTGCCAGCAGTTTATATGACAGTAGCCGGGGTGAAAAACTGTTTTTT. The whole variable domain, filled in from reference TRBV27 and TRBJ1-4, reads EAQVTQNPRYLITVTGKKLTVTCSQNMNHEYMSWYRQDPGLGLRQIYYSMNVEVTDKGDVPEGYKVSRKEKRNFPLILESPSPNQTSLYFCASSLYDSSRGEKLFFGSGTQLSVL.

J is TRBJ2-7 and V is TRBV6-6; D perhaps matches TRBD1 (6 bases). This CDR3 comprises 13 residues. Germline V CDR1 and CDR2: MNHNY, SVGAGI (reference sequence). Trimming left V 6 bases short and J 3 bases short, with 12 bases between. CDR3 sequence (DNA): TGTGCCAGCAGACCGGGACACTACTACGAGCAGTACTTC. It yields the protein CASRPGHYYEQYF.

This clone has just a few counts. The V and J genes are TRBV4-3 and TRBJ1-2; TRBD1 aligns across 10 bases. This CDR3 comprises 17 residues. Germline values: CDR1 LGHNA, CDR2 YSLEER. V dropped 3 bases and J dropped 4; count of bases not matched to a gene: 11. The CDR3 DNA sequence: TGCGCCAGCAGCCAGGAAACGAGACAGGGGGCTGCCTATGGCTACACCTTC. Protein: CASSQETRQGAAYGYTF.

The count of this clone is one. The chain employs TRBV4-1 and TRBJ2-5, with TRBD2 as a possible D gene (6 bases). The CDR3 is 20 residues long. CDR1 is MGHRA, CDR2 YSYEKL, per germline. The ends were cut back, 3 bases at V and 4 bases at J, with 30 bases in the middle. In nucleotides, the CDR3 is TGCGCCAGCAGCCACCGACTGGATCGGTATGTGGCGGGACTTGGAGAGACCCAGTACTTC. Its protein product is CASSHRLDRYVAGLGETQYF.

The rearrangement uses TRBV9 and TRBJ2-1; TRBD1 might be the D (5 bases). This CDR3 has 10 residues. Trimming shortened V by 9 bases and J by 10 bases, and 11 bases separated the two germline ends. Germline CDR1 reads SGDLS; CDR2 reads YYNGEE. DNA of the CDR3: TGTGCCAACTTCAGGGTCGAGCAGTTCTTC. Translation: CANFRVEQFF. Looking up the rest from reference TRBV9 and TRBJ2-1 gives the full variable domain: DSGVTQTPKHLITATGQRVTLRCSPRSGDLSVYWYQQSLDQGLQFLIQYYNGEERAKGNILERFSAQQFPDLHSELNLSSLELGDSALYFCANFRVEQFFGPGTRLTVL.

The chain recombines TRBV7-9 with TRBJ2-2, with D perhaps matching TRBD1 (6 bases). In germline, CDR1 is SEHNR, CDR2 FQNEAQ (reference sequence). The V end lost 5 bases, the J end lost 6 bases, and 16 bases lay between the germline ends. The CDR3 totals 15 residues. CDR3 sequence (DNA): TGTGCCAGCAGCCCCCACAGGGTTTTGGCCGGGGAGCTGTTTTTT. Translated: CASSPHRVLAGELFF.

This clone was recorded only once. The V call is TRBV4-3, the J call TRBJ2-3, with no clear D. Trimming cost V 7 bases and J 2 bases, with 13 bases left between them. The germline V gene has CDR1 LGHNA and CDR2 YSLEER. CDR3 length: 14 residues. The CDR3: CASTPHPFTDTQYF. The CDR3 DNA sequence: TGCGCCAGCACCCCACACCCTTTCACAGATACGCAGTATTTT.

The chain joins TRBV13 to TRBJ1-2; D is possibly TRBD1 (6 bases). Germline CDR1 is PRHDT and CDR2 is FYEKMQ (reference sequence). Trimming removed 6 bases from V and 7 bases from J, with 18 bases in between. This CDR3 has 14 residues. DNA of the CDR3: TGTGCCAGCAGTCCCGTAGACAGGTTTTCTGGCTACACCTTC. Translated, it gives CASSPVDRFSGYTF.

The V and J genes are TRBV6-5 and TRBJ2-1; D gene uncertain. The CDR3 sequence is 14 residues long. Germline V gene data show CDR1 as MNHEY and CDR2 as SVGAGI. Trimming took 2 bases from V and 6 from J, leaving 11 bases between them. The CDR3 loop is CASSYGSAGNEQFF. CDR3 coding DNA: TGTGCCAGCAGTTACGGTTCCGCTGGCAATGAGCAGTTCTTC.

In nucleotides, the CDR3 is TGTGCCAGCAGTACGGGACCGCAGCCCCAGCATTTT. It is translated as CASSTGPQPQHF. This chain links TRBV6-5 with TRBJ1-5; maybe TRBD1 (5 bases). The V gene lost 5 bases and the J gene lost 7 bases, with 9 bases spanning the gap. CDR1 and CDR2 (germline): MNHEY, SVGAGI. CDR3 size: 12 residues.

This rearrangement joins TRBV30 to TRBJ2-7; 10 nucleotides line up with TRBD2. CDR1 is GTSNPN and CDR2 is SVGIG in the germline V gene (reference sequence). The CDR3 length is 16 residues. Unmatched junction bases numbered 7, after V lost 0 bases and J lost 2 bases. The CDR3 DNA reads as TGTGCCTGGAGTGTACAATCTAGCGGGAGACCCTACGAGCAGTACTTC. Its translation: CAWSVQSSGRPYEQYF.

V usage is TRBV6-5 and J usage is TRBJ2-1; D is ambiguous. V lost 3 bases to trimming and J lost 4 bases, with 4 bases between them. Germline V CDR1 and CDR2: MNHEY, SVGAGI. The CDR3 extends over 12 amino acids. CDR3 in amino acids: CASSYVYNEQFF. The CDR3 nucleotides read TGTGCCAGCAGTTATGTGTACAATGAGCAGTTCTTC.